These 19 T cell receptor beta chains originate from one sample sequenced in a study of cytomegalovirus exposure and HLA in healthy donors. This PCR relied on a set of 60 Vbeta primers and 13 Jbeta primers. Libraries were prepared by immunoSEQ multiplex PCR; TCRdb keeps only in-frame clonotypes and omits some of them. This table holds about 230,000 clones, roughly 73% found once. Sequenced sample: PBMCs. These receptors came from a boy younger than 18 in good health and CMV-seronegative.

The chain couples TRBV6-1 to TRBJ1-5, with 9 bases aligning to TRBD1. V was pared by 4 bases and J by 4 bases, with 11 bases of the junction left unmatched. The length of the CDR3 is 17 residues. CDR1 and CDR2 (germline): MNHNS, SASEGT. In DNA, the CDR3 is TGTGCCAGCAGTGGGGGGACAGGGAAAAGGGAAAATCAGCCCCAGCATTTT. This gives the protein CASSGGTGKRENQPQHF.

This clone was detected once. The chain couples TRBV13 to TRBJ2-7, with D perhaps TRBD1 (5 bases). V was trimmed by 3 bases and J by 0 bases, leaving 12 bases between them. CDR1 and CDR2 from the germline V gene are PRHDT and FYEKMQ (reference sequence). This CDR3 is built from 15 residues. The CDR3 region has the DNA TGTGCCAGCAGCTTGGGGCGTACTCCCTCCTACGAGCAGTACTTC. This encodes CASSLGRTPSYEQYF.

The V and J genes are TRBV5-4 and TRBJ1-2; D uncertain. The length of the CDR3 is 12 residues. Germline values: CDR1 SGHNT, CDR2 YYREEE (reference sequence). Trimming shortened V by 7 bases and J by 4 bases, and 11 bases separated the two germline ends. This CDR3 is CASGPGAYGYTF. The CDR3 DNA reads as TGTGCCAGCGGGCCAGGCGCCTATGGCTACACCTTC.

This clone appeared once. Additional DNA sequences in this sample encode the identical CDR3. The chain is built from TRBV19 and TRBJ2-5; D gene uncertain. The V end was cut by 3 bases, the J end by 1 base, with 6 bases between. Germline V gene data show CDR1 as LNHDA and CDR2 as SQIVND (reference sequence). The CDR3 loop spans 13 amino acids. CDR3 in amino acids: CASSISPQETQYF. The CDR3 DNA is TGTGCCAGTAGTATCTCTCCCCAAGAGACCCAGTACTTC.

The chain combines TRBV9 with TRBJ1-4; tentatively, D is TRBD1 (6 bases). The CDR3 spans 17 residues. With 3 bases removed from V and 7 bases from J, the gap between germline ends came to 22 bases. Germline values: CDR1 SGDLS, CDR2 YYNGEE. The CDR3: CASSASPLGQKGEKLFF. The CDR3 DNA is TGTGCCAGCAGCGCATCTCCCCTCGGACAGAAGGGTGAAAAACTGTTTTTT.

This clone was detected only a few times. V usage is TRBV6-1 and J usage is TRBJ1-5; tentative D call: TRBD1 (5 bases). Germline V gene sequence: CDR1 MNHNS, CDR2 SASEGT. The CDR3 is 11 amino acids. Trimming stripped 9 bases from V and 5 bases from J, with 8 bases between. The CDR3 sequence: CASRDYQPQHF. In nucleotides, the CDR3 is TGTGCCAGTAGGGACTATCAGCCCCAGCATTTT.

Only one count was recorded for this clone. The genes are TRBV2 and TRBJ1-5; 8 bases match TRBD1. CDR3 length equals 15 residues. V dropped 4 bases and J dropped 10; count of bases not matched to a gene: 12. Germline assignment: CDR1 SNHLY and CDR2 FYNNEI. In nucleotides, the CDR3 is TGTGCCAGCAGTGGGGAGACAGGGGCCCCGCTACCCCAGCATTTT. It is translated as CASSGETGAPLPQHF.

CDR3 sequence: CASSPPRSSYEQYF. The DNA for the CDR3 is TGTGCCAGCTCACCTCCCCGGAGCTCCTACGAGCAGTACTTC. V usage is TRBV18 and J usage is TRBJ2-7; unclear D gene. V was pared by 3 bases and J by 0 bases, with 9 bases between. Germline V CDR1 and CDR2: KGHSH, LQKENI. The CDR3 has 14 amino acids.

This clone was detected only a few times. V usage is TRBV30 and J usage is TRBJ1-1; D might be TRBD1 (5 bases). The CDR3 is 10 amino acids. CDR1 is GTSNPN and CDR2 is SVGIG in the germline V gene (reference sequence). V lost 8 bases, J lost 5 bases, and 9 bases lay in between. DNA for the CDR3: TGTGCCGCGGAGGGGACTGAAGCTTTCTTT. Translating gives CAAEGTEAFF.

The gene calls are TRBV7-9 and TRBJ2-3, with TRBD1 matching over 11 bases. V trimming: 4 bases; J trimming: 6 bases; junction bases outside the gene matches: 3. This CDR3 has 14 amino acids. Per germline, CDR1 SEHNR and CDR2 FQNEAQ (reference sequence). In nucleotides, the CDR3 is TGTGCCAGCAGCTCGGACAGGGGGCCGGATACGCAGTATTTT. Protein: CASSSDRGPDTQYF. Based on the CDR3 plus reference TRBV7-9 and TRBJ2-3, the full variable domain is DTGVSQNPRHKITKRGQNVTFRCDPISEHNRLYWYRQTLGQGPEFLTYFQNEAQLEKSRLLSDRFSAERPKGSFSTLEIQRTEQGDSAMYLCASSSDRGPDTQYFGPGTRLTVL.

The genes are TRBV25-1 and TRBJ2-7, with 9 bases aligning to TRBD1. V dropped 3 bases and J dropped 2; count of bases not matched to a gene: 2. CDR1 MGHDK and CDR2 SYGVNS come from the germline V gene. This CDR3 is 14 amino acids long. CDR3 coding DNA: TGTGCCAGCAGTGACCACAGGGGGCCCTACGAGCAGTACTTC. Translating gives CASSDHRGPYEQYF.

The chain recombines TRBV5-5 with TRBJ1-1; D gene unclear. V was shortened by 1 base and J by 6 bases, with 10 bases between the two germline ends. Germline V gives CDR1 SGHKS, CDR2 YYEKEE (reference sequence). The CDR3 spans 13 residues. The CDR3 is CASSLSTPSEAFF. For the CDR3, the DNA is TGTGCCAGCAGCTTGTCGACTCCTTCTGAAGCTTTCTTT.

The chain couples TRBV19 to TRBJ2-7, with 14 bases identical to TRBD2. CDR1 is LNHDA, CDR2 SQIVND, per germline (reference sequence). There are 15 residues in the CDR3. After removal of 6 bases from V and 6 bases from J, the junction contained 7 bases not matched to a gene. Here the CDR3 reads CASRAGLAGVLEQYF. CDR3 in DNA: TGTGCCAGTAGGGCGGGACTAGCGGGAGTCCTCGAGCAGTACTTC. The complete variable domain, with remaining parts taken from reference TRBV19 and TRBJ2-7, reads DGGITQSPKYLFRKEGQNVTLSCEQNLNHDAMYWYRQDPGQGLRLIYYSQIVNDFQKGDIAEGYSVSREKKESFPLTVTSAQKNPTAFYLCASRAGLAGVLEQYFGPGTRLTVT.

The V and J genes are TRBV5-6 and TRBJ2-7, with D unresolved. The CDR3 extends over 13 amino acids. In germline, CDR1 is SGHDT, CDR2 YYEEEE. The V end lost 1 base, the J end lost 3 bases, and 8 bases lay between the germline ends. The CDR3: CASSLLTGYEQYF. For the CDR3, the DNA is TGTGCCAGCAGCTTGTTAACGGGCTACGAGCAGTACTTC.

The rearrangement links TRBV6-1 to TRBJ2-6, with D unresolved. V was pared by 0 bases and J by 0 bases, with 15 bases between. Germline V CDR1 and CDR2: MNHNS, SASEGT. The CDR3 sequence is 19 residues long. The CDR3 DNA follows: TGTGCCAGCAGTGAAGCGCTTGTTGTAAGGAGCTCTGGGGCCAACGTCCTGACTTTC. Translation gives CASSEALVVRSSGANVLTF.

Concerning this clone itself: Likely a read error: the CDR3 ends without its conserved phenylalanine or tryptophan. In nucleotides, the CDR3 is TGTGCCAGCAGGACTTTACGACAGGCTTCGGGGAAGAGGGGAAATTCACCCCTCCACCTT. This encodes CASRTLRQASGKRGNSPLHL. V usage is TRBV6-8 and J usage is TRBJ1-6, with D possibly matching TRBD1 (6 bases). Trimming cost V 6 bases and J 7 bases, with 31 bases left between them. From germline, CDR1 is MNHGY and CDR2 SAAAGT. The CDR3 length is 20 residues.

V and J are TRBV18 and TRBJ2-6; TRBD1 might be the D (5 bases). Looked up from germline, CDR1 is KGHSH and CDR2 is LQKENI. V lost 6 bases and J 4 bases, leaving 16 bases between the germline ends. This CDR3 contains 16 residues. The CDR3 nucleotides are TGTGCCAGCTCGCCTCAGGGATCGTCCGGGGCCAACGTCCTGACTTTC. Protein sequence: CASSPQGSSGANVLTF.

The genes are TRBV25-1 and TRBJ2-5; TRBD1 aligns across 7 bases. J gave up 5 bases and V 4 bases, and 10 bases lay outside the gene matches. CDR3 length: 15 amino acids. The germline V gene has CDR1 MGHDK and CDR2 SYGVNS. Here the CDR3 DNA reads TGTGCCAGCAGTGTACCCGACAGGGTAGCCGAGACCCAGTACTTC. It specifies CASSVPDRVAETQYF.

The chain combines TRBV5-6 with TRBJ1-2; 9 bases agree with TRBD1. CDR1 is SGHDT and CDR2 is YYEEEE in the germline V gene. V gave up 0 bases and J gave up 4 bases; unmatched junction bases: 7. This CDR3 comprises 16 residues. CDR3 sequence reads: CASSLGTGARGYGYTF. The CDR3, as DNA: TGTGCCAGCAGCTTGGGGACAGGGGCGAGGGGCTATGGCTACACCTTC.